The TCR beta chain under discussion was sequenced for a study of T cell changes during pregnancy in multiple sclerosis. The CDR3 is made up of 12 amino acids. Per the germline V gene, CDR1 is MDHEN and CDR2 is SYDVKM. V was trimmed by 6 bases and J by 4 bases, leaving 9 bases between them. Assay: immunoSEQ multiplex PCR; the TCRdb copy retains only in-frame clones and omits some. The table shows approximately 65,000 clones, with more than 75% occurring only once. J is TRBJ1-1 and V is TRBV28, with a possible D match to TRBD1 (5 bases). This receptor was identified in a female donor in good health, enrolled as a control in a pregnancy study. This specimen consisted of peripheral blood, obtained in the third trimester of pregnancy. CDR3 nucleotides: TGTGCCAGCAGGGAAGGGGCCACTGAAGCTTTCTTT. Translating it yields CASREGATEAFF.